Listed here are 32 T cell receptor beta chains from one sample, sequenced in a study of blood T cell repertoires in COVID-19. The method was immunoSEQ multiplex PCR; TCRdb's version includes in-frame clones alone and lacks a portion of them. The sample has 130,000 or so clones, around 75% seen once. The material sequenced was peripheral blood. These TCRs come from a woman aged 70-85 years with COVID-19, enrolled during active disease.

The V call is TRBV12-3 or TRBV12-4, the J call TRBJ1-3; D remains unclear. This CDR3 has 12 amino acids. V was cut by 6 bases and J by 3 bases, with 6 bases left in between. The CDR3 is CASRQIGNTIYF. As DNA, the CDR3 is TGTGCCAGCAGGCAGATTGGAAACACCATATATTTT.

This chain uses TRBV19 with TRBJ1-5; weak D call: TRBD1 (5 bases). Trimming removed 7 bases from V and 2 bases from J, with 15 bases in between. Germline CDR1 LNHDA, CDR2 SQIVND (reference sequence). The CDR3 has 15 amino acids. The CDR3 DNA is TGTGCCAGTACCCCAGGGAGGGGTGGCAATCAGCCCCAGCATTTT. Translating it yields CASTPGRGGNQPQHF.

The V and J genes are TRBV18 and TRBJ2-7; 12 bases are shared with TRBD2. There are 17 residues in the CDR3. Germline V lookup: CDR1 KGHSH, CDR2 LQKENI. Unmatched junction bases numbered 17, after V lost 5 bases and J lost 9 bases. The CDR3: CASSTGLAGTFGVGQYF. CDR3 coding DNA: TGTGCCAGCTCAACCGGACTAGCGGGGACTTTCGGGGTGGGGCAGTACTTC.

As DNA, the CDR3 is TGTGCCAGCAGTGAACCCCAGGGGGCGGTCCTCTCCTACGAGCAGTACTTC. Translating it yields CASSEPQGAVLSYEQYF. The rearrangement links TRBV6-1 to TRBJ2-7; 8 bases map to TRBD1. Germline V gives CDR1 MNHNS, CDR2 SASEGT. The CDR3 totals 17 residues. The trim removed 2 bases at V and 0 bases at J, leaving 9 bases unmatched.

The V and J genes are TRBV6-5 and TRBJ2-2; 10 nucleotides align to TRBD1. Per germline, CDR1 MNHEY and CDR2 SVGAGI. The trim removed 8 bases at V and 4 bases at J, leaving 4 bases unmatched. The CDR3 spans 14 residues. The CDR3 DNA is TGTGCCAGCGTAAGGACAGGGGGCACCGGGGAGCTGTTTTTT. The encoded protein is CASVRTGGTGELFF.

The V and J genes are TRBV27 and TRBJ1-5, with D maybe TRBD1 (6 bases). Germline V gene data show CDR1 as MNHEY and CDR2 as SMNVEV (reference sequence). With 6 bases removed from V and 6 bases from J, the gap between germline ends came to 21 bases. The CDR3 loop spans 16 amino acids. The chain's CDR3 is CASSPARTVPVQPQHF. In DNA form, the CDR3 reads TGTGCCAGCAGCCCCGCCCGGACAGTTCCGGTTCAGCCCCAGCATTTT.

V is TRBV2 and J is TRBJ1-5, with a weak D call TRBD1 (6 bases). The CDR3 has 14 residues. CDR1 and CDR2 from the germline V gene are SNHLY and FYNNEI. Between the trimmed V and J ends, which lost 2 bases and 3 bases, there was a span of 8 bases. CDR3 nucleotide sequence: TGTGCCAGCAGTGAATGGACAGACAATCAGCCCCAGCATTTT. Residues: CASSEWTDNQPQHF.

The rearrangement uses TRBV30 and TRBJ1-4; D ambiguous. Germline V CDR1 and CDR2: GTSNPN, SVGIG (reference sequence). The CDR3 is made up of 11 amino acids. Trimming took off 4 bases at V and 8 bases at J, with 8 bases between the two ends. This chain's CDR3 is CAWMRWEKLFF. CDR3 nucleotides: TGTGCCTGGATGCGGTGGGAAAAACTGTTTTTT.

The chain joins TRBV7-8 to TRBJ2-7; TRBD2 matches at 9 bases. The V gene's germline CDR1 is SGHVS and CDR2 FQNEAQ. With 1 base clipped from V and 2 bases from J, the junction kept 3 bases outside the gene matches. CDR3 length: 15 amino acids. CDR3 sequence: CASSLVLAGTYEQYF. DNA for the CDR3: TGTGCCAGCAGCTTAGTTCTAGCGGGGACCTACGAGCAGTACTTC.

This clone came up once. This chain uses TRBV7-3 with TRBJ2-3, with a possible D match to TRBD1 (6 bases). CDR1 is SGHTA, CDR2 FQGTGA, per germline. V lost 2 bases and J lost 3, with 15 bases in between. This CDR3 has 16 residues. The CDR3 is CASSLGLGQGTDTQYF. The CDR3 nucleotides read TGTGCCAGCAGCTTAGGTCTGGGGCAGGGGACAGATACGCAGTATTTT. Drawing the rest from reference TRBV7-3 and TRBJ2-3, the complete variable domain is GAGVSQTPSNKVTEKGKYVELRCDPISGHTALYWYRQSLGQGPEFLIYFQGTGAADDSGLPNDRFFAVRPEGSVSTLKIQRTERGDSAVYLCASSLGLGQGTDTQYFGPGTRLTVL.

This chain joins TRBV3-1 (or the pseudogene TRBV3-2) and TRBJ1-1; D gene uncertain. The germline V gene has CDR1 LGHDT and CDR2 YNNKEL (reference sequence). The CDR3 extends over 12 amino acids. V was trimmed by 4 bases and J by 10 bases, leaving 13 bases between them. The CDR3 loop is CASSPGGAGAFF. The CDR3 nucleotides read TGTGCCAGCAGCCCCGGCGGCGCGGGAGCTTTCTTT.

The rearrangement joins TRBV5-6 to TRBJ1-1, with D unresolved. There are 14 residues in the CDR3. V lost 4 bases to trimming and J lost 3 bases, with 13 bases between them. The V gene's germline CDR1 is SGHDT and CDR2 YYEEEE. CDR3 nucleotides: TGTGCCAGCAGCCCCCTTAGCAGCGACACTGAAGCTTTCTTT. Its translation: CASSPLSSDTEAFF.

The chain uses TRBV30 and TRBJ1-5; TRBD1 aligns across 7 bases. The CDR3 totals 13 residues. Germline V gene sequence: CDR1 GTSNPN, CDR2 SVGIG (reference sequence). Germline trimming cut 3 bases from V and 2 bases from J; bases unmatched to any gene: 1. CDR3 in DNA: TGTGCCTGGAGCGGACAGGGCAATCAGCCCCAGCATTTT. Translation: CAWSGQGNQPQHF.

The chain is built from TRBV7-2 and TRBJ1-1, with D tentatively TRBD1 (5 bases). V lost 8 bases and J 4 bases, leaving 17 bases between the germline ends. Germline lookup yields CDR1 SGHTA and CDR2 FQGNSA. This CDR3 has 14 amino acids. The CDR3, as DNA: TGTGCCAGCGGCGACCCGGGGGGAGCCACTGAAGCTTTCTTT. This gives the protein CASGDPGGATEAFF.

The chain couples TRBV14 to TRBJ1-4; D possibly corresponds to TRBD1 (6 bases). CDR1 and CDR2 (germline): SGHDN, FVKESK. V lost 4 bases, J lost 6 bases, and 24 bases lay in between. The CDR3 contains 18 residues. The DNA of the CDR3 is TGTGCCAGCAGCCCCCTATTCGGGACACACAAGAGGGATGAAAAACTGTTTTTT. Its protein product is CASSPLFGTHKRDEKLFF.

The genes are TRBV4-1 and TRBJ2-7, with 8 bases identical to TRBD2. The CDR3 runs to 18 residues. Trimming cost V 0 bases and J 0 bases; bases outside gene matches: 10. Germline CDR1 reads MGHRA; CDR2 reads YSYEKL. The CDR3 DNA reads TGCGCCAGCAGCCAAGAGGGGAATATAGCGGGGTCCTCCTACGAGCAGTACTTC. Its protein product is CASSQEGNIAGSSYEQYF.

V gene TRBV19 combines with J gene TRBJ1-2; no clear D. The CDR3 length is 15 residues. Germline CDR1 and CDR2: LNHDA and SQIVND (reference sequence). Trimming stripped 3 bases from V and 2 bases from J, with 13 bases between. This CDR3 reads CASSIGRGSNYGYTF. The CDR3 region has the DNA TGTGCCAGTAGTATTGGTCGAGGGTCCAACTATGGCTACACCTTC.

In DNA, the CDR3 is TGTGCCATCAGTGCCGGGACTAGCGACCTTCATGTTACGCAGTATTTT. Its translation is CAISAGTSDLHVTQYF. The V call is TRBV10-3, the J call TRBJ2-3; 10 bases map to TRBD2. The CDR3 has 16 residues. Germline values: CDR1 ENHRY, CDR2 SYGVKD. The V segment lost 4 bases and the J segment 8 bases; nucleotides outside the gene matches: 12.

This chain joins TRBV3-1 (or the pseudogene TRBV3-2) and TRBJ1-3; D remains ambiguous. The CDR3 spans 13 residues. V lost 4 bases and J 4 bases, leaving 8 bases between the germline ends. The germline V gene encodes CDR1 LGHDT and CDR2 YNNKEL (reference sequence). CDR3 sequence (DNA): TGTGCCAGCAGCCTGTTACTGGGAAACACCATATATTTT. Amino acids: CASSLLLGNTIYF.

As DNA, the CDR3 is TGTGCCAGCAGCGTCTCGGTTGCCCGCTCTGGGGCCAACGTCCTGACTTTC. This sequence encodes CASSVSVARSGANVLTF. This chain connects TRBV5-6 to TRBJ2-6, with D unresolved. The CDR3 has 17 residues. Trimming stripped 4 bases from V and 0 bases from J, with 14 bases between. The germline V gene has CDR1 SGHDT and CDR2 YYEEEE.

CDR3 region: CASSAGGLAGESGANVLTF. CDR3 bases: TGTGCCAGCAGTGCCGGGGGACTAGCGGGCGAATCTGGGGCCAACGTCCTGACTTTC. This rearrangement joins TRBV28 to TRBJ2-6; TRBD2 aligns across 12 bases. The V gene's germline CDR1 is MDHEN and CDR2 SYDVKM. Trimming took 5 bases from V and 1 from J; bases not matched to a gene: 9. The CDR3 extends over 19 amino acids.

Comments on this clone: Other DNA sequences in this specimen translate into the identical CDR3. The chain joins TRBV5-1 to TRBJ1-4; TRBD1 is a possible D gene (6 bases). The CDR3 is made up of 15 amino acids. V was clipped by 0 bases and J by 8 bases, with 14 bases between them. Germline CDR1 is SGHRS and CDR2 is YFSETQ. The CDR3 region is CASSLAGGAREKLFF. Written as DNA, the CDR3 is TGCGCCAGCAGCTTGGCGGGGGGCGCGCGGGAAAAACTGTTTTTT.

The genes are TRBV19 and TRBJ1-3; D remains unclear. With 9 bases removed from V and 4 bases from J, the gap between germline ends came to 10 bases. CDR1 is LNHDA, CDR2 SQIVND, per germline (reference sequence). The CDR3 sequence is 12 residues long. CDR3 protein: CASDKKGNTIYF. The CDR3 DNA is TGTGCCAGCGACAAGAAAGGAAACACCATATATTTT.

The CDR3 region is CASSQGGRRNTIYF. CDR3 nucleotides: TGTGCCAGCAGCCAAGGGGGGCGGCGAAACACCATATATTTT. The V gene is TRBV3-1 (or the pseudogene TRBV3-2), the J gene TRBJ1-3; weak D call: TRBD1 (6 bases). Trimming stripped 1 base from V and 5 bases from J, with 9 bases between. Germline V gives CDR1 LGHDT, CDR2 YNNKEL (reference sequence). This CDR3 is 14 amino acids long.

This sequence joins TRBV5-1 and TRBJ2-5; 10 bases line up with TRBD1. J lost 4 bases, V lost 4 bases, and 10 bases had no gene match. CDR1 is SGHRS and CDR2 is YFSETQ in the germline V gene. The CDR3 has 16 amino acids. This CDR3 is CASSLRQGAITETQYF. In nucleotides, the CDR3 is TGCGCCAGCAGCCTAAGACAGGGGGCGATAACAGAGACCCAGTACTTC. Using reference TRBV5-1 and TRBJ2-5 for the parts outside the CDR3, the full variable domain is KAGVTQTPRYLIKTRGQQVTLSCSPISGHRSVSWYQQTPGQGLQFLFEYFSETQRNKGNFPGRFSGRQFSNSRSEMNVSTLELGDSALYLCASSLRQGAITETQYFGPGTRLLVL.

CDR3 sequence reads: CASSYGTYEQYF. The CDR3 bases are TGTGCCAGCAGCTACGGGACTTACGAGCAGTACTTC. V usage is TRBV7-2 and J usage is TRBJ2-7; D is possibly TRBD2 (6 bases). The germline V gene encodes CDR1 SGHTA and CDR2 FQGNSA. The V end was cut by 4 bases, the J end by 4 bases, with 8 bases between. The CDR3 is made up of 12 amino acids.

CDR3 coding DNA: TGCGCCAGCAGCCCTGGACACAACCCACACTCTGGGGCCAACGTCCTGACTTTC. Residues: CASSPGHNPHSGANVLTF. J is TRBJ2-6 and V is TRBV5-1, with D possibly being TRBD1 (5 bases). Germline V gene sequence: CDR1 SGHRS, CDR2 YFSETQ. Trimming took off 4 bases at V and 0 bases at J, with 17 bases between the two ends. This CDR3 is 18 amino acids long. Full variable domain (outside the CDR3, taken from reference TRBV5-1 and TRBJ2-6): KAGVTQTPRYLIKTRGQQVTLSCSPISGHRSVSWYQQTPGQGLQFLFEYFSETQRNKGNFPGRFSGRQFSNSRSEMNVSTLELGDSALYLCASSPGHNPHSGANVLTFGAGSRLTVL.

The gene calls are TRBV27 and TRBJ1-6; TRBD1 might be the D (5 bases). Looked up from germline, CDR1 is MNHEY and CDR2 is SMNVEV (reference sequence). Trimming shortened V by 5 bases and J by 8 bases, and 13 bases separated the two germline ends. This CDR3 is built from 14 residues. The CDR3 sequence is CASSLRQRDSPLHF. The CDR3 DNA sequence: TGTGCCAGCAGTCTGCGACAGCGGGATTCACCCCTCCACTTT.

The rearrangement joins TRBV2 to TRBJ1-1; D might be TRBD1 (5 bases). The V end lost 2 bases, the J end lost 7 bases, and 17 bases lay between the germline ends. In germline, CDR1 is SNHLY, CDR2 FYNNEI. The CDR3 length is 15 residues. CDR3 sequence: CASSERWEWGGEAFF. CDR3 coding DNA: TGTGCCAGCAGTGAAAGGTGGGAATGGGGGGGTGAAGCTTTCTTT.

This chain joins TRBV11-2 and TRBJ2-1; 7 nucleotides match TRBD1. Per the germline V gene, CDR1 is SGHAT and CDR2 is FQNNGV. V lost 5 bases, J lost 8 bases, and 9 bases stayed unmatched. The CDR3 is made up of 14 amino acids. CDR3 coding DNA: TGTGCCAGCAGCCGACAGGGTTACTTTGATGAGCAGTTCTTC. Translated: CASSRQGYFDEQFF.

The rearrangement links TRBV24-1 to TRBJ2-3, with unresolved D. Deletions cut 3 bases from V and 8 bases from J, with 11 bases between. The germline CDR1 and CDR2 sequences are KGHDR and SFDVKD. The CDR3 spans 13 residues. CDR3 nucleotide sequence: TGTGCCACCAGTGATCCAGGCCCAAGTACGCAGTATTTT. Translating gives CATSDPGPSTQYF.

CDR3: CASSLDGQGLYEQFF. CDR3 DNA: TGCGCCAGCAGCTTGGACGGACAGGGTCTCTATGAGCAGTTCTTC. The chain is built from TRBV5-1 and TRBJ2-1; 8 bases line up with TRBD1. Germline V gene data show CDR1 as SGHRS and CDR2 as YFSETQ. J was trimmed by 8 bases and V by 0 bases; bases with no gene match: 7. The CDR3 spans 15 residues. Full variable domain (outside the CDR3, taken from reference TRBV5-1 and TRBJ2-1): KAGVTQTPRYLIKTRGQQVTLSCSPISGHRSVSWYQQTPGQGLQFLFEYFSETQRNKGNFPGRFSGRQFSNSRSEMNVSTLELGDSALYLCASSLDGQGLYEQFFGPGTRLTVL.